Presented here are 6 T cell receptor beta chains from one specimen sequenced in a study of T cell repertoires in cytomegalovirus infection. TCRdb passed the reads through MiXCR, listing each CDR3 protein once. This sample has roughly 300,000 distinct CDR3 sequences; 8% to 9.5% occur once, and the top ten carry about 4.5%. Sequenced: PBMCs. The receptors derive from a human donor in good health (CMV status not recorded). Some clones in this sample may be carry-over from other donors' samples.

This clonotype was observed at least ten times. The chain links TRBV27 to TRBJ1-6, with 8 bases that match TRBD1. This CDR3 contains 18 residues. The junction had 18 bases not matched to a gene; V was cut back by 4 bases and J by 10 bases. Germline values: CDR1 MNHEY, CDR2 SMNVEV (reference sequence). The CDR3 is CASSSHTPMGQARSPLHF. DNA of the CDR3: TGTGCCAGCAGTTCCCATACCCCAATGGGACAGGCGAGATCACCCCTCCACTTT.

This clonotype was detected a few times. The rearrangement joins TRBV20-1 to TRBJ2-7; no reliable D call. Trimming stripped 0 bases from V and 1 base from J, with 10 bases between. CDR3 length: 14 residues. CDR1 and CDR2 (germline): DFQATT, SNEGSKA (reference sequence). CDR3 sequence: CSARDPIGSYEQYF. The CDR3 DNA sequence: TGCAGTGCTAGAGACCCGATTGGGTCCTACGAGCAGTACTTC.

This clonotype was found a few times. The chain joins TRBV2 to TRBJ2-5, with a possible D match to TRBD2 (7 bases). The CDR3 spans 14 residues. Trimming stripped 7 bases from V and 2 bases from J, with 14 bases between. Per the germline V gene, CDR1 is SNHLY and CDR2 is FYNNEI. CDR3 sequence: CASNIQGGQETQYF. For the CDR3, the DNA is TGTGCCAGCAATATACAGGGAGGGCAAGAGACCCAGTACTTC.

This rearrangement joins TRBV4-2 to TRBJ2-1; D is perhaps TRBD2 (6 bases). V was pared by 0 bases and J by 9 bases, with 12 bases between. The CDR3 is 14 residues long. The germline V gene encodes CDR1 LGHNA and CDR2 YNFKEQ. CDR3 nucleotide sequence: TGTGCCAGCAGCCAAGATAGGGAGGTCGGTGAGCAGTTCTTC. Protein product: CASSQDREVGEQFF.

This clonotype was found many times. DNA of the CDR3: TGTGCCAGCAGCCGAGGGTTGGGGGGAAACCTCTATGGCTACACCTTC. Translating gives CASSRGLGGNLYGYTF. The rearrangement links TRBV27 to TRBJ1-2, with D perhaps matching TRBD1 (5 bases). Trimming took 6 bases from V and 4 from J, leaving 21 bases between them. The CDR3 loop spans 16 amino acids. CDR1 is MNHEY, CDR2 SMNVEV, per germline (reference sequence).

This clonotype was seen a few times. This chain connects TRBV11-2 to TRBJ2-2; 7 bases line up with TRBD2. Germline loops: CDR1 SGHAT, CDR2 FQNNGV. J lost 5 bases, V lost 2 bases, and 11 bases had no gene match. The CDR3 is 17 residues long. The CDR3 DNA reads TGTGCCAGCAGCTTACGGGGCGGGAGTATTCGGACCGGGGAGCTGTTTTTT. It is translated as CASSLRGGSIRTGELFF. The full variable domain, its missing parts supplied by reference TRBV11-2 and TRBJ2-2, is EAGVAQSPRYKIIEKRQSVAFWCNPISGHATLYWYQQILGQGPKLLIQFQNNGVVDDSQLPKDRFSAERLKGVDSTLKIQPAKLEDSAVYLCASSLRGGSIRTGELFFGEGSRLTVL.